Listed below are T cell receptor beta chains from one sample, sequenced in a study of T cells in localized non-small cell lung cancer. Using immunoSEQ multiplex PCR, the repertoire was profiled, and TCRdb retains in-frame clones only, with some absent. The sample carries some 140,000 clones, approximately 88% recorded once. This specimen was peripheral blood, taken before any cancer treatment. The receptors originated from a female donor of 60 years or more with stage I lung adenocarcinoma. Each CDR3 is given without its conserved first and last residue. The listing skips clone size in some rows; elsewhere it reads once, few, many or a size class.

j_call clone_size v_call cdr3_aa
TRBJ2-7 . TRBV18 ASSPRLAGTSYEQY
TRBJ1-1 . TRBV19 ASSRRRWLFAF
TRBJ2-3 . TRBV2 ASSRTADTQY
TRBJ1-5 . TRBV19 ASSMAGGNQPQH
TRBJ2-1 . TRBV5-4 ASSLVGLAAYNEQF
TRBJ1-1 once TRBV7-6 ASSLNAAGGTEAF
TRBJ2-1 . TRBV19 ASSVEIGVRNEQF
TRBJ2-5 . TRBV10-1 ASSVGGPQETQY
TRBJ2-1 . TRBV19 ASTPRGGFSYNEQF
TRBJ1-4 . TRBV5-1 ASSLGGTNEKLF
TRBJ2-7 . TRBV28 ASSPLAGVVYEQY
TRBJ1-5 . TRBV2 ASLALQGAGQPQH
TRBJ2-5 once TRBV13 ASSLRASGETQY
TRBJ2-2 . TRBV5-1 ASSLGSAGLVTGELF
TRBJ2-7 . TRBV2 ASSESVVGEQY
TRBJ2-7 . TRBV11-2 ASSLLASGRDEQY
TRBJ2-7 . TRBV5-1 ASSLTGGRAYEQY
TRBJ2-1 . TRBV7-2 ASSLGGGAGNEQF
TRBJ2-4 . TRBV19 ASSIERGARSAEV
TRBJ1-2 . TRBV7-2 ASSLADDRVNYGYT
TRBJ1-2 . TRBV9 ASSEAGYGYT
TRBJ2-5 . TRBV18 ASSPPDGVETQY
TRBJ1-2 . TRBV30 AWVPGNLNYGYT
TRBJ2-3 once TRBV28 ASSLSVDTQY
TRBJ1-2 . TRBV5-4 ASSSFDRPGRETGYT
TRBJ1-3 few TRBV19 ASNSGTVSGNTIY
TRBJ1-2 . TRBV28 ASIPQGIGGYGYT
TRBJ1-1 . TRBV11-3 ASSLQAGEAF
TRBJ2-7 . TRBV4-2 ASSQVLSLRTTGEQY
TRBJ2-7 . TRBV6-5 ASRDEREQY